This T cell receptor (beta chain) is from a study of blood T cell repertoires in COVID-19. Study-level background: Sample material is recorded as cDNA or gDNA derived from T cells, B-cell-depleted T cells, or PBMCs.

TCRdb's copy holds only in-frame clones and misses some; the assay was immunoSEQ multiplex PCR. The sample has 100,000 or so clones; 75% to 95% are singletons. Germline CDR1 and CDR2: SGHRS and YFSETQ. This CDR3 is 14 amino acids long. The V segment lost 7 bases and the J segment 5 bases; nucleotides outside the gene matches: 8. This chain connects TRBV5-1 to TRBJ2-5; TRBD1 aligns across 10 bases. Sample: peripheral blood. The TCR originated in a woman aged 50 to 60 in a cohort sampled during active COVID-19. The DNA of the CDR3 is TGCGCCAGCGGGGGACAGGGGAACCCCGAGACCCAGTACTTC. Its protein product is CASGGQGNPETQYF. Using reference TRBV5-1 and TRBJ2-5 for the parts outside the CDR3, the full variable domain is KAGVTQTPRYLIKTRGQQVTLSCSPISGHRSVSWYQQTPGQGLQFLFEYFSETQRNKGNFPGRFSGRQFSNSRSEMNVSTLELGDSALYLCASGGQGNPETQYFGPGTRLLVL.